Given below is one T cell receptor (beta chain) in context. No antigen is known for it. This sample is drawn from a study of T cells in tuberculosis. Study background: IGRA-negative adolescents, IGRA-positive adolescents with latent tuberculosis and adults with active tuberculosis formed this South African cohort. Within 7 days of starting treatment, or before, PBMC were stored.

Time point defined: new active TB diagnosis, blood taken before or within 7 days of starting treatment. Between the trimmed V and J ends, which lost 0 bases and 4 bases, there was a span of 19 bases. The CDR3 has 18 amino acids. Germline V lookup: CDR1 SGHTA, CDR2 FQGNSA. Regarding the study as a whole: Active tuberculosis alpha repertoires lay closer to GMM-specific TCRs than controls'.

The protocol was immunoSEQ multiplex PCR, while the TCRdb copy is restricted to in-frame clones and leaves out a portion. The sample has some 49,000 clones, about 96% seen once. The receptor was derived from an adult with tuberculosis. The specimen comprised PBMCs, sampled at tuberculosis diagnosis. The chain joins TRBV7-2 to TRBJ2-1, with D perhaps matching TRBD2 (6 bases). The CDR3 loop reads CASSLAHQGLVSYNEQFF. The CDR3 coding sequence is TGTGCCAGCAGCTTAGCGCACCAGGGACTTGTTTCTTACAATGAGCAGTTCTTC.